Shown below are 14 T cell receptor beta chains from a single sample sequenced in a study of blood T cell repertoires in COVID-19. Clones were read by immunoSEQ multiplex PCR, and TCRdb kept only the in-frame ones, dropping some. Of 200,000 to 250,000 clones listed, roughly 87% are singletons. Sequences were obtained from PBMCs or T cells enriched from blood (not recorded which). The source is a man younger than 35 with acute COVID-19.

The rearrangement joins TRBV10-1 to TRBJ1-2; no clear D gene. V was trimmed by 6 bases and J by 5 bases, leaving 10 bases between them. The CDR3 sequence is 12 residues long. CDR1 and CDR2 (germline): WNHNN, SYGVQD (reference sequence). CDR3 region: CASRAGLYGYTF. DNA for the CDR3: TGCGCCAGCAGAGCAGGCTTGTATGGCTACACCTTC.

CDR3: CASMGGHTEAFF. Here the CDR3 DNA reads TGTGCCAGCATGGGGGGACACACTGAAGCTTTCTTT. The J gene is TRBJ1-1, the V gene TRBV5-4; TRBD1 is a possible D gene (5 bases). Germline lookup yields CDR1 SGHNT and CDR2 YYREEE (reference sequence). The CDR3 contains 12 residues. The germline V and J ends were trimmed by 6 bases and 3 bases, with 9 bases remaining between them.

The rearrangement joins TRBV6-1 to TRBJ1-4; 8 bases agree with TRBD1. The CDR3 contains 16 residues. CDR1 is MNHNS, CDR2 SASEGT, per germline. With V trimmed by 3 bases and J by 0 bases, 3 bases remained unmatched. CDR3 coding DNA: TGTGCCAGCAGTGAGGGACAGGAGGCAACTAATGAAAAACTGTTTTTT. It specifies CASSEGQEATNEKLFF.

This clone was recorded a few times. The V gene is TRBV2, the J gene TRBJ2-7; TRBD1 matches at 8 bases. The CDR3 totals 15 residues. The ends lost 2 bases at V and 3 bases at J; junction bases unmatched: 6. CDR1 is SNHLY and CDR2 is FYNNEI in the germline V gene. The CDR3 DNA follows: TGTGCCAGCAGTGAACCCGGGACAGGCTTCTACGAGCAGTACTTC. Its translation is CASSEPGTGFYEQYF.

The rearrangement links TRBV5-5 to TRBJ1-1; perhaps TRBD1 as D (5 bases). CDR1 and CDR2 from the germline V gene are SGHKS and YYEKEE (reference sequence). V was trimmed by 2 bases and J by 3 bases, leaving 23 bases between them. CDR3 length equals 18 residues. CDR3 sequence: CASSLLRGQGLKDTEAFF. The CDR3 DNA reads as TGTGCCAGCAGCTTATTACGCGGTCAGGGTCTTAAGGACACTGAAGCTTTCTTT.

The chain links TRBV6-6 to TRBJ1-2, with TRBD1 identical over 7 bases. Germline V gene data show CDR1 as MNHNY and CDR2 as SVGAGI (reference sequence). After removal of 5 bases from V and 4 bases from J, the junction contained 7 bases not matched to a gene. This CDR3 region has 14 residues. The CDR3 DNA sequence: TGTGCCAGCAGTGATCTCCGGGACAGCTATGGCTACACCTTC. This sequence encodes CASSDLRDSYGYTF.

CDR3 sequence (DNA): TGTGCCAGCAGTTATTCGGTCACAGATACGCAGTATTTT. Translating it yields CASSYSVTDTQYF. The J gene is TRBJ2-3, the V gene TRBV6-5; D not certain. This CDR3 contains 13 residues. The V end lost 3 bases, the J end lost 2 bases, and 6 bases lay between the germline ends. CDR1 is MNHEY and CDR2 is SVGAGI in the germline V gene.

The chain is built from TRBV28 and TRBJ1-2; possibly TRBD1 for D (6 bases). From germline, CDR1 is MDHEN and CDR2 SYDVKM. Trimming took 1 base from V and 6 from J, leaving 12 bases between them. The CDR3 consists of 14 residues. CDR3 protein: CASSLYNRDHGYTF. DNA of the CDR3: TGTGCCAGCAGTTTATACAACAGGGACCATGGCTACACCTTC.

The CDR3: CASSPAAGRHEQFF. The DNA for the CDR3 is TGTGCCAGTAGCCCGGCGGCGGGAAGGCATGAGCAGTTCTTC. This chain links TRBV19 with TRBJ2-1; a weak D match, TRBD2 (6 bases). Germline V gene data show CDR1 as LNHDA and CDR2 as SQIVND (reference sequence). V lost 6 bases to trimming and J lost 8 bases, with 17 bases between them. The CDR3 runs 14 residues.

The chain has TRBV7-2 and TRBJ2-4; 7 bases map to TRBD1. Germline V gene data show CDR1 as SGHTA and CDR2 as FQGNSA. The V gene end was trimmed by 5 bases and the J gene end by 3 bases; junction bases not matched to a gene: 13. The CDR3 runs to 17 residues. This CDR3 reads CASSESGTVEHKNIQYF. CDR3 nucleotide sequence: TGTGCCAGCAGCGAGAGTGGGACAGTGGAACACAAAAACATTCAGTACTTC.

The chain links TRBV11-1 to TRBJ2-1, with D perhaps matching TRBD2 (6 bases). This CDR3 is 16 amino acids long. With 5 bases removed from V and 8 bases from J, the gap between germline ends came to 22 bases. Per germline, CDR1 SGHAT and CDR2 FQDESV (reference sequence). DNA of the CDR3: TGTGCCAGCAGCACTTCCGGGACTTCGTATTACGATGAGCAGTTCTTC. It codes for CASSTSGTSYYDEQFF.

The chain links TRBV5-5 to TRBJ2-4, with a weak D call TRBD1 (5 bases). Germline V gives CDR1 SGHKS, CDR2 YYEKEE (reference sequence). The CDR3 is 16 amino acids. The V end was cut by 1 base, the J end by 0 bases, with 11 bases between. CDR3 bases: TGTGCCAGCAGCTTGATGGGGCCGATAGCCAAAAACATTCAGTACTTC. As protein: CASSLMGPIAKNIQYF.

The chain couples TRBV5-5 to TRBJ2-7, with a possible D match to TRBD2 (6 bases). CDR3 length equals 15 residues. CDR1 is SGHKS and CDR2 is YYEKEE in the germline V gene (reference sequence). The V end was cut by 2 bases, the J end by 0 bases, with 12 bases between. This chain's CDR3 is CASSFFSGTSYEQYF. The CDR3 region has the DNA TGTGCCAGCAGCTTTTTTAGCGGAACCTCCTACGAGCAGTACTTC. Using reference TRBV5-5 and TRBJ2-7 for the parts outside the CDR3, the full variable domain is DAGVTQSPTHLIKTRGQQVTLRCSPISGHKSVSWYQQVLGQGPQFIFQYYEKEERGRGNFPDRFSARQFPNYSSELNVNALLLGDSALYLCASSFFSGTSYEQYFGPGTRLTVT.

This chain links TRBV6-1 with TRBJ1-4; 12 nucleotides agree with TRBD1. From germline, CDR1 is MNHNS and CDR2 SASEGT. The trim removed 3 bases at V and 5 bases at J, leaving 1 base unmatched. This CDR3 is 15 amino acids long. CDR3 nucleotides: TGTGCCAGCAGTGAGGGACAGGGGGCAAATGAAAAACTGTTTTTT. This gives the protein CASSEGQGANEKLFF.